These T cell receptor beta chains were read from a single sample in a study of PD-1 blockade in classical Hodgkin lymphoma. This table comes from immunoSEQ multiplex PCR, and its TCRdb copy is limited to in-frame clones, with some not included. The data show about 28,000 clones, around four fifths seen once. The sample in question was peripheral blood mononuclear cells (PBMCs), obtained before the second cycle of nivolumab. Every receptor here comes from a human donor with classical Hodgkin lymphoma. The CDR3 runs from the conserved cysteine through the conserved F or W. D genes are given only for firm matches. Clone size appears in some rows only: once, few, many, or a class for an expanded clone.

CDR3 DNA	CDR3 protein	clone size	V gene	J gene	D gene
TGTGCCAGCAGCACGGGACCGACCTATGGCTACACCTTC	CASSTGPTYGYTF	NA	TRBV5-6	TRBJ1-2	NA
TGTGCCAGTAGTATAGAGGGCTCCTACAATGAGCAGTTCTTC	CASSIEGSYNEQFF	NA	TRBV19	TRBJ2-1	NA
TGTGCCAGTAGTATAGACAGGGCTTTGAACACTGAAGCTTTCTTT	CASSIDRALNTEAFF	NA	TRBV19	TRBJ1-1	NA
TGTGCCAGCAGCAGCGACAGGGGCTATGGCTACACCTTC	CASSSDRGYGYTF	NA	TRBV7-6	TRBJ1-2	TRBD1
TGTGCCAGCAGCGGAAGATGGCGGACAAGTAATAATTCACCCCTCCACTTT	CASSGRWRTSNNSPLHF	NA	TRBV7-2	TRBJ1-6	NA
TGTGCCAGCAGCACCCAGGGGGGAGGGGCCGGAGATACGCAGTATTTT	CASSTQGGGAGDTQYF	NA	TRBV5-4	TRBJ2-3	NA
TGTGCCAGCAGTTACTCAGGACAGGGGGGTGAAAAACTGTTTTTT	CASSYSGQGGEKLFF	NA	TRBV6-5	TRBJ1-4	TRBD1
TGTGCCAGCAGTGACTTCGGGAAAAGCTCCTACAATGAGCAGTTCTTC	CASSDFGKSSYNEQFF	NA	TRBV6-4	TRBJ2-1	NA
TGTGCCAGCAGGCGAACTGCCCAGGACAGGGGGAAAGGCTACACCTTC	CASRRTAQDRGKGYTF	NA	TRBV13	TRBJ1-2	TRBD1
TGTGCCAGCACCCAAGTGGGCAGGGTCGGGGAGCAGTACTTC	CASTQVGRVGEQYF	NA	TRBV7-2	TRBJ2-7	NA
TGTGCCAGCAGCTTAGAACCCCCTGGGGCGGCTGGAAACACCATATATTTT	CASSLEPPGAAGNTIYF	NA	TRBV7-2	TRBJ1-3	NA
TGTGCCAGCAGTTACTCGACAGGGAGTAACTATGGCTACACCTTC	CASSYSTGSNYGYTF	NA	TRBV6-5	TRBJ1-2	TRBD1
TGTGCCAGTAGTATGGGACTTAGGTACGAGCAGTACTTC	CASSMGLRYEQYF	NA	TRBV19	TRBJ2-7	NA
TGCGCCAGCAGCTTGGTAAGGGGAGAGACCCAGTACTTC	CASSLVRGETQYF	NA	TRBV5-1	TRBJ2-5	NA
TGTGCTAGTGGACCCCTACTAGCGAGCGATGAGCAGTTCTTC	CASGPLLASDEQFF	NA	TRBV12-5	TRBJ2-1	TRBD2
TGTGCCAGCAGCTTGGGGGTCGATCAGCCCCAGCATTTT	CASSLGVDQPQHF	NA	TRBV5-5	TRBJ1-5	NA
TGTGCCAGCAGCGTAGTTGGGCAGTCCAGCGAGCAGTTCTTC	CASSVVGQSSEQFF	few	TRBV9	TRBJ2-1	NA
TGTGCCAGCAGCTCTAGTCTGGGTAGCTATGGCTACACCTTC	CASSSSLGSYGYTF	NA	TRBV25-1	TRBJ1-2	NA
TGTGCCAGTAGTATAGGCGGGTACACTGAAGCTTTCTTT	CASSIGGYTEAFF	NA	TRBV19	TRBJ1-1	NA
TGTGCCAGCAGCGTAGCTCCAGGCGGAACCTATGGCTACACCTTC	CASSVAPGGTYGYTF	once	TRBV9	TRBJ1-2	NA
TGTGCCAGCAGCCAACGACAGGGAGACACCGGGGAGCTGTTTTTT	CASSQRQGDTGELFF	NA	TRBV14	TRBJ2-2	TRBD1
TGTGCCAGCAGCTTGAAGGGATCTGGAAACACCATATATTTT	CASSLKGSGNTIYF	NA	TRBV5-4	TRBJ1-3	NA
TGTGCCAGCAGCACCGGGGGTCCAAATGAGCAGTTCTTC	CASSTGGPNEQFF	NA	TRBV28	TRBJ2-1	NA
TGTGCCAGCAGCTCATGGGGAGGGCAAGAGACCCAGTACTTC	CASSSWGGQETQYF	NA	TRBV11-2	TRBJ2-5	TRBD2
TGTGCCAGCAGAAAGGACAGGGCGAGGAACACTGAAGCTTTCTTT	CASRKDRARNTEAFF	NA	TRBV27	TRBJ1-1	TRBD1